In its sample, the clone carrying this TCR beta chain was seen a few times. The antigen is unknown. An overlapping HIV-1 Gag peptide pool stimulated these cells at 0.85 to 1 ug/peptide/mL. CD40L/CD69 double-negative CD45RO-high memory CD4+ T cells were collected. The data were obtained in a study of persistence of HIV-infected CD4 T cells. General observations from the study: The rare CMV-responding cells with HIV-1 proviruses were not separately TCR-sequenced.

The immunoSEQ assay was version 4, run in survey mode. Each sample used up to 1 ug genomic DNA diluted to approximately 10 ng/uL. Sequencing was performed with immunoSEQ multiplex PCR; in TCRdb, only in-frame clones are kept and a portion is missing. The sample includes about 40,000 clones, around 85% of them seen just once. The CDR3 covers 14 residues. The germline V gene encodes CDR1 ENHRY and CDR2 SYGVKD. Trimming removed 1 base from V and 11 bases from J, with 15 bases in between. The V and J genes are TRBV10-3 and TRBJ1-5, with TRBD1 as a possible D gene (6 bases). Sequenced here: cultured CD4+ T cells from PBMCs, sampled from a patient who received antiretroviral therapy. This receptor was obtained from an adult with HIV. The donor label of this sample is uncertain. The CDR3: CAISELQGSWAQHF. CDR3 coding DNA: TGTGCCATCAGTGAGTTACAGGGCAGTTGGGCCCAGCATTTT.